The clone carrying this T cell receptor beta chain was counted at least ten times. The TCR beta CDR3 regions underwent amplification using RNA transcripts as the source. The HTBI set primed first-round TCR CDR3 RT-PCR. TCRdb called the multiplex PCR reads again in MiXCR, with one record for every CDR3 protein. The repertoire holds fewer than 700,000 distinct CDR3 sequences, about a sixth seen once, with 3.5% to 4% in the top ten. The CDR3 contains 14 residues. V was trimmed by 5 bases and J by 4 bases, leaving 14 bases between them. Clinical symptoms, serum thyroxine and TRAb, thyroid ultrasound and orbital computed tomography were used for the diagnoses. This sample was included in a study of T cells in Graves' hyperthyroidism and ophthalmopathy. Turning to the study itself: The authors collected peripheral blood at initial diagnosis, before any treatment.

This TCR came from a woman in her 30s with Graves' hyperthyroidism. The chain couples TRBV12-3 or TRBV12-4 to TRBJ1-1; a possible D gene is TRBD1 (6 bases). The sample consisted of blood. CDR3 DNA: TGTGCCAGCAGTAGCAACACAGGGCTCACTGAAGCTTTCTTT. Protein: CASSSNTGLTEAFF.